The 10 T cell receptor beta chains presented below share a single source sample, sequenced in a study of T cell repertoires in cytomegalovirus infection. MiXCR, applied by TCRdb to the reads, yields one record per CDR3 protein. The sample records nearly 450,000 distinct CDR3 sequences, approximately 31% being singletons. What was sequenced was PBMCs. The receptors come from a human donor in good health (CMV status not recorded). Some clones in this sample may be carry-over from other donors' samples.

The chain couples TRBV25-1 to TRBJ2-5; D could derive from TRBD1 or TRBD2 (5 bases each). The V gene lost 2 bases and the J gene lost 5 bases, with 12 bases spanning the gap. The CDR3 consists of 14 residues. The germline CDR1 and CDR2 sequences are MGHDK and SYGVNS. CDR3 region: CASSEGAGWETQYF. The CDR3 bases are TGTGCCAGCAGTGAAGGGGCGGGCTGGGAGACCCAGTACTTC.

This clonotype was detected only a few times. This chain uses TRBV23-1 with TRBJ1-5; perhaps TRBD1 as D (5 bases). TRBV23-1 has ORF status, its function being uncertain. V dropped 0 bases and J dropped 0 bases, with 12 bases sitting between them. The CDR3 is made up of 17 amino acids. The CDR3 DNA is TGCGCCAGCAGTCAATCGAAGGCAGGACATAGCAATCAGCCCCAGCATTTT. Translation: CASSQSKAGHSNQPQHF.

This clonotype was seen ten or more times. The rearrangement links TRBV7-8 to TRBJ2-7; 9 nucleotides line up with TRBD1. The CDR3 is 14 amino acids. V dropped 4 bases and J dropped 4; count of bases not matched to a gene: 5. The germline gives CDR1 SGHVS, CDR2 FQNEAQ. This CDR3 is CASSWDRASYEQYF. The CDR3 DNA is TGTGCCAGCAGCTGGGACAGGGCCTCATACGAGCAGTACTTC.

This clonotype was counted only a few times. The chain is built from TRBV15 and TRBJ1-5; D perhaps matches TRBD1 (6 bases). Trimming pared 5 bases from V and 2 bases from J, leaving 10 bases between. The germline V gene encodes CDR1 LNHNV and CDR2 YYDKDF (reference sequence). The CDR3 contains 14 residues. Here the CDR3 reads CATSEGGRNQPQHF. CDR3 DNA sequence: TGTGCCACCAGCGAGGGGGGGCGCAATCAGCCCCAGCATTTT.

The chain combines TRBV19 with TRBJ2-7; D call uncertain. This CDR3 comprises 18 residues. Germline V gene sequence: CDR1 LNHDA, CDR2 SQIVND (reference sequence). V was pared by 1 base and J by 3 bases, with 22 bases between. The CDR3 sequence is CASSIGLSQDGVDYEQYF. Here the CDR3 DNA reads TGTGCCAGTAGTATAGGTCTATCGCAGGACGGAGTTGACTACGAGCAGTACTTC.

This clonotype has a handful of counts. This chain links TRBV7-4 with TRBJ2-6; 7 nucleotides align to TRBD1. The germline V gene has CDR1 SGHVT and CDR2 SQSDAQ. This CDR3 is 24 amino acids long. V was clipped by 5 bases and J by 1 base; unmatched bases: 29. The CDR3 DNA follows: TGTGCCAGCAGCCCATCAATGGGACAGCGAACTCTGGTTGAAAGTTATTCTGGGGCCAACGTCCTGACTTTC. The encoded protein is CASSPSMGQRTLVESYSGANVLTF. The full variable domain, rest sourced from reference TRBV7-4 and TRBJ2-6, is GAGVSQSPRYKVAKRGRDVALRCDSISGHVTLYWYRQTLGQGSEVLTYSQSDAQRDKSGRPSGRFSAERPERSVSTLKIQRTEQGDSAVYLCASSPSMGQRTLVESYSGANVLTFGAGSRLTVL.

The rearrangement uses TRBV18 and TRBJ2-3; 9 bases agree with TRBD1. CDR3 length equals 14 residues. Germline values: CDR1 KGHSH, CDR2 LQKENI. V shed 2 bases and J 5 bases; nucleotides not matched to a gene: 2. For the CDR3, the DNA is TGTGCCAGCTCACCAGACAGGGGGGAAGATACGCAGTATTTT. This sequence encodes CASSPDRGEDTQYF.

This rearrangement joins TRBV4-1 to TRBJ1-5, with 7 bases lining up with TRBD1. The ends lost 3 bases at V and 2 bases at J; junction bases unmatched: 1. Germline V gene lookup returns CDR1 MGHRA and CDR2 YSYEKL. The CDR3 is made up of 14 amino acids. The CDR3 DNA reads as TGCGCCAGCAGCCACGGGACAGGCAATCAGCCCCAGCATTTT. This codes for CASSHGTGNQPQHF.

This clonotype occurred once. This chain joins TRBV12-3 or TRBV12-4 and TRBJ2-7; 10 bases line up with TRBD1. This CDR3 spans 16 amino acids. V lost 5 bases to trimming and J lost 4 bases; unmatched junction nucleotides: 11. The chain's CDR3 is CASSPRAGTGVYEQYF. The CDR3 DNA reads as TGTGCCAGCAGTCCGCGTGCCGGGACAGGGGTGTACGAGCAGTACTTC.

The rearrangement uses TRBV12-3 or TRBV12-4 and TRBJ2-2; D is ambiguous. The CDR3 contains 13 residues. Trimming stripped 6 bases from V and 7 bases from J, with 12 bases between. The CDR3 sequence is CASSQQLFGELFF. The CDR3 DNA sequence: TGTGCCAGCAGCCAACAGTTATTCGGGGAGCTGTTTTTT.